Shown below are 22 T cell receptor beta chains from a single sample sequenced in a study of tumor and adjacent non-tumor tissue in lung cancer. Three rounds of nested PCR, following a modified ARM-PCR protocol, produced the TCRbeta library. TCRdb used MiXCR to reprocess the multiplex PCR reads, holding one entry per CDR3 protein. The sample yields approximately 79,000 distinct CDR3 sequences, 76% seen once. The template was RNA from unsorted bulk tissue. More than 3 cm separated this lung sample from the edge of the tumor. Material: distant non-tumor lung tissue. Every receptor here comes from a man aged 65 to 79 with non-small cell lung cancer.

This clonotype was counted many times. The gene calls are TRBV6-2 or TRBV6-3 and TRBJ1-1; D is undetermined. Germline V gene data show CDR1 as MNHEY and CDR2 as SVGEGT. V lost 6 bases and J 4 bases, leaving 15 bases between the germline ends. CDR3 length: 14 amino acids. The CDR3 DNA reads TGTGCCAGCAGCACCCCCCCCACGGGCACTGAAGCTTTCTTT. Translated: CASSTPPTGTEAFF.

This clonotype was detected only a few times. Relative to the germline gene, one junction end is altered; a read error may explain this. The J gene is TRBJ1-2, the V gene TRBV6-1, with 10 bases identical to TRBD1. Germline CDR1 reads MNHNS; CDR2 reads SASEGT. The CDR3 is 13 amino acids. The CDR3 coding sequence is TGTGTCAGCAGTTCCGGGACAGGGGATGGCTACACATTC. Amino acid sequence: CVSSSGTGDGYTF.

Concerning this clonotype: One end of the junction fails to match germline, which may point to a read error. This chain connects TRBV12-3 or TRBV12-4 to TRBJ1-2; D is uncertain. The CDR3 is 17 amino acids. The CDR3 DNA follows: TGTGCCAGCACCCGAACTCTAACAGTCCTCATTAACTATGCCTACACCTTC. It encodes CASTRTLTVLINYAYTF.

This chain uses TRBV6-1 with TRBJ2-3; D perhaps matches TRBD1 (6 bases). The CDR3 has 14 amino acids. V gave up 10 bases and J gave up 5 bases, with 19 bases separating them. Germline V CDR1 and CDR2: MNHNS, SASEGT. CDR3 sequence (DNA): TGTGCCACCAACTTCAGGGGATACATAGATACGCAGTATTTT. This sequence encodes CATNFRGYIDTQYF.

Concerning this clonotype itself: At one of its ends the junction is not consistent with the germline gene, which may arise from a read error. The genes are TRBV5-6 and TRBJ2-7; perhaps D is TRBD1 or TRBD2 (5 bases each). The CDR3 has 16 amino acids. Germline loops: CDR1 SGHDT, CDR2 YYEEEE. The CDR3 loop is CTSSSVVRDGTYDQYF. The CDR3 DNA reads as TGTACCAGCAGCTCCGTTGTCCGGGACGGGACCTACGACCAGTACTTC.

A note on this clonotype: A much larger clone is a single base away; this may be a read error. The rearrangement joins TRBV30 to TRBJ2-1; maybe TRBD2 (5 bases). V gave up 4 bases and J gave up 7 bases, with 11 bases separating them. The CDR3 length is 12 residues. Germline lookup yields CDR1 GTSNPN and CDR2 SVGIG (reference sequence). DNA of the CDR3: TGTGCCTGGAATCTCCGCGGGAATGAGCAGTTCTTC. Translated: CAWNLRGNEQFF.

The chain is built from TRBV11-2 and TRBJ2-7; TRBD1 matches at 8 bases. Germline V CDR1 and CDR2: SGHAT, FQNNGV. Trimming took 2 bases from V and 2 from J; bases not matched to a gene: 2. This CDR3 region has 14 residues. DNA of the CDR3: TGTGCCAGCAGCTTACAGGGGGCCCCCTACGAGCAGTACTTC. Amino acids: CASSLQGAPYEQYF.

The chain employs TRBV12-3 or TRBV12-4 and TRBJ2-2, with 14 bases matching TRBD2. Trimming removed 6 bases from V and 7 bases from J; junction bases left unmatched: 7. CDR3 size: 16 residues. CDR3 DNA sequence: TGTGCCAGCAGCACCGGGACTAGCGGGAGTCGCGGGGAGCTGTTTTTT. It encodes CASSTGTSGSRGELFF.

On this clonotype: Likely a read error: the CDR3 ends without its conserved phenylalanine or tryptophan. Because the CDR3's place on the DNA is in doubt, the DNA is left out and the CDR3 is given as listed by TCRdb. V and J are TRBV29-1 and TRBJ2-5; the tabulated D call, TRBD2, remains unverified against the DNA. The CDR3 extends over 18 residues, inclusive of both ends. In germline, CDR1 is SQVTM, CDR2 ANQGSEA. The CDR3 reads CSVEFYLTSGGKQETQYL.

As for this clonotype: An end of the junction does not agree with germline; a read error may underlie this. This chain links TRBV10-3 with TRBJ1-1; a weak D match, TRBD1 (5 bases). Per germline, CDR1 ENHRY and CDR2 SYGVKD. The CDR3 runs to 14 residues. CDR3 region: CTIGHSTQDTEAFF. The CDR3 DNA reads as TGTACCATTGGACACTCCACTCAGGACACTGAAGCTTTCTTT.

The chain links TRBV28 to TRBJ1-4; D is ambiguous. The CDR3 is made up of 14 amino acids. In germline, CDR1 is MDHEN, CDR2 SYDVKM. V shed 8 bases and J shed 3 bases, with 13 bases lying between them. Written as DNA, the CDR3 is TGTGCCAGCGGTCTACACGGTCCTAATGAAAAACTGTTTTTT. Its protein product is CASGLHGPNEKLFF.

To note about this clonotype: Compared with germline, one end of the junction differs, possibly owing to a read error. This sequence joins TRBV6-2 or TRBV6-3 and TRBJ2-3; D is uncertain. The CDR3 extends over 16 amino acids. From germline, CDR1 is MNHEY and CDR2 SVGEGT. CDR3 DNA sequence: TGTGCCAGCAGTCAGAATGAGGTACTGGTGTCGGAAACGCACTATTTT. It specifies CASSQNEVLVSETHYF.

The chain employs TRBV5-5 and TRBJ1-1, with 7 bases aligning to TRBD1. The V segment lost 4 bases and the J segment 7 bases; nucleotides outside the gene matches: 10. The CDR3 loop spans 14 amino acids. The germline gives CDR1 SGHKS, CDR2 YYEKEE (reference sequence). The CDR3 sequence: CASSRTGVKNEAFF. CDR3 DNA sequence: TGTGCCAGCAGCAGGACAGGCGTGAAAAATGAAGCTTTCTTT. Using reference TRBV5-5 and TRBJ1-1 for the parts outside the CDR3, the full variable domain is DAGVTQSPTHLIKTRGQQVTLRCSPISGHKSVSWYQQVLGQGPQFIFQYYEKEERGRGNFPDRFSARQFPNYSSELNVNALLLGDSALYLCASSRTGVKNEAFFGQGTRLTVV.

A word on this clonotype: A read error is possible here, since a much larger clone lies one base away. The CDR3 sequence: CSSSIRDYQETQYF. Here the CDR3 DNA reads TGTTCCAGCAGTATCCGGGACTACCAAGAGACCCAGTACTTC. The V gene is TRBV28, the J gene TRBJ2-5, with D maybe TRBD2 (6 bases). CDR1 is MDHEN, CDR2 SYDVKM, per germline. The CDR3 is 14 amino acids.

About this clonotype: The junction shows a germline mismatch at one end, possibly a read error. This chain connects TRBV4-3 to TRBJ1-2; 8 positions agree with TRBD1. Germline CDR1 and CDR2: LGHNA and YSLEER. The CDR3 runs to 14 residues. This CDR3 reads CTSSQDFGTGRYTF. CDR3 nucleotide sequence: TGTACCAGCAGCCAAGACTTCGGGACAGGACGCTACACCTTC.

As regards this clonotype: A read error is likely, as this CDR3 ends without the conserved phenylalanine or tryptophan. V is TRBV10-1 and J is TRBJ2-2, with D tentatively TRBD2 (6 bases). Germline loops: CDR1 WNHNN, CDR2 SYGVQD (reference sequence). The V and J ends lost 7 bases and 0 bases respectively, with 12 bases between them. This CDR3 comprises 15 residues. The CDR3 sequence is CASIVGRSNTGELFY. Written as DNA, the CDR3 is TGCGCCAGCATTGTAGGGAGGTCGAACACCGGGGAGCTGTTTTAT.

As concerns this clonotype: One end of the junction is discordant with germline, which a read error may explain. The chain uses TRBV6-5 and TRBJ2-1, with D possibly being TRBD2 (6 bases). Per germline, CDR1 MNHEY and CDR2 SVGAGI. This CDR3 spans 12 amino acids. The CDR3 loop reads CAGRLTRGEQFF. CDR3 sequence (DNA): TGTGCCGGCAGATTAACTCGGGGGGAGCAGTTCTTC.

The genes are TRBV5-4 and TRBJ2-1, with TRBD2 matching over 11 bases. The germline CDR1 and CDR2 sequences are SGHNT and YYREEE (reference sequence). CDR3 length: 13 residues. Unmatched junction bases numbered 7, after V lost 9 bases and J lost 8 bases. The CDR3 sequence is CAKSSGRQDEQFF. In DNA form, the CDR3 reads TGTGCCAAGTCTAGCGGGAGGCAAGATGAGCAGTTCTTC.

The chain couples TRBV28 to TRBJ2-5; D could derive from TRBD1 or TRBD2 (5 bases each). The CDR3 is made up of 14 amino acids. Per germline, CDR1 MDHEN and CDR2 SYDVKM. V lost 5 bases to trimming and J lost 1 base, with 11 bases between them. The DNA for the CDR3 is TGTGCCAGCAGTCCGGGACCAAGCCAAGAGACCCAGTACTTC. As protein: CASSPGPSQETQYF.

Concerning this clonotype: Lacking the conserved final phenylalanine or tryptophan, this CDR3 likely reflects a read error. The chain recombines TRBV29-1 with TRBJ1-1; unclear D gene. The CDR3 totals 12 residues. Looked up from germline, CDR1 is SQVTM and CDR2 is ANQGSEA. For the CDR3, the DNA is TGTAGCGTTGTGGCGAAGAGGCCTGAAGCTTTCCTT. This gives the protein CSVVAKRPEAFL.

To note about this clonotype: A read error is possible here, since a much larger clone lies one base away. The chain joins TRBV7-8 to TRBJ1-2, with D uncertain. V lost 5 bases, J lost 4 bases, and 14 bases lay in between. The CDR3 spans 14 residues. Germline lookup yields CDR1 SGHVS and CDR2 FQNEAQ. The CDR3 nucleotides read TGTGCCAGCAGCCCGGGCCACGTGGGCTATGGCTACACCTTC. It translates to CASSPGHVGYGYTF.

Points on this clonotype: At one of its ends the junction is not consistent with the germline gene, which may arise from a read error. The chain employs TRBV12-3 or TRBV12-4 and TRBJ1-2, with 7 bases aligning to TRBD1. This CDR3 is built from 14 residues. As DNA, the CDR3 is TGTGCCAGCAGGGCCGGGACAGAGAACTATGCCTACACCTTC. This sequence encodes CASRAGTENYAYTF.